These 21 T cell receptor beta chains were sequenced from one sample in a study of identical twins. TCRdb processed the 5' RACE reads anew with MiXCR; each CDR3 protein has one entry. The sample records 1.5 million to 2 million distinct CDR3 sequences, about 32% being singletons. The specimen was cord blood. The source is a newborn girl in good health.

The chain's CDR3 is CASSPLQGGNSPLHF. CDR3 nucleotide sequence: TGTGCCAGCTCCCCTCTACAAGGCGGAAATTCACCCCTCCACTTT. The rearrangement joins TRBV18 to TRBJ1-6, with D unclear. The germline CDR1 and CDR2 sequences are KGHSH and LQKENI. This CDR3 spans 15 amino acids. V was trimmed by 6 bases and J by 7 bases, leaving 16 bases between them.

The rearrangement joins TRBV20-1 to TRBJ2-2; 7 bases match TRBD2. CDR1 and CDR2 (germline): DFQATT, SNEGSKA (reference sequence). The CDR3 consists of 16 residues. V shed 0 bases, J shed 0 bases, and the junction held 4 bases outside the gene matches. CDR3 coding DNA: TGCAGTGCTAGAGATCCCGGACTAGCGAACACCGGGGAGCTGTTTTTT. Its protein is CSARDPGLANTGELFF.

The table lists this clonotype with a few counts. The CDR3: CSVGGSVGGEQFF. As DNA, the CDR3 is TGCAGCGTTGGTGGCAGTGTGGGAGGTGAGCAGTTCTTC. The chain has TRBV29-1 and TRBJ2-1; maybe TRBD2 (6 bases). The CDR3 consists of 13 residues. With 4 bases removed from V and 9 bases from J, the gap between germline ends came to 16 bases. From germline, CDR1 is SQVTM and CDR2 ANQGSEA.

This clonotype occurred a few times. This chain uses TRBV5-1 with TRBJ2-3; 7 nucleotides agree with TRBD1. Germline V gives CDR1 SGHRS, CDR2 YFSETQ. V lost 7 bases to trimming and J lost 6 bases; unmatched junction nucleotides: 11. The CDR3 runs to 14 residues. CDR3: CASVRLGGMDTQYF. CDR3 in DNA: TGCGCCAGCGTACGTCTAGGGGGCATGGATACGCAGTATTTT.

The V gene is TRBV6-1, the J gene TRBJ2-1; D possibly corresponds to TRBD1 (5 bases). Germline CDR1 and CDR2: MNHNS and SASEGT. V lost 1 base and J lost 12, with 13 bases in between. The CDR3 totals 13 residues. CDR3 coding DNA: TGTGCCAGCAGTGAAGGGGGCCAGGAAGGGCAGTTCTTC. Its translation: CASSEGGQEGQFF.

This clonotype was seen more than once but under ten times. V and J are TRBV6-5 and TRBJ1-1, with D possibly being TRBD1 (5 bases). V was trimmed by 8 bases and J by 0 bases, leaving 10 bases between them. This CDR3 has 13 residues. The germline gives CDR1 MNHEY, CDR2 SVGAGI. The CDR3 is CASRGNMNTEAFF. As DNA, the CDR3 is TGTGCCAGCCGGGGCAACATGAACACTGAAGCTTTCTTT.

There are a few counts of this clonotype. J is TRBJ2-5 and V is TRBV28, with 7 bases fitting TRBD2. Germline CDR1 MDHEN, CDR2 SYDVKM. The CDR3 spans 15 residues. V was clipped by 4 bases and J by 2 bases; unmatched bases: 7. CDR3 protein: CASSSQLAVQETQYF. The DNA for the CDR3 is TGTGCCAGCAGTTCGCAGCTAGCGGTGCAAGAGACCCAGTACTTC.

The chain carries TRBV11-2 and TRBJ2-1; no clear D gene. Trimming cost V 7 bases and J 0 bases, with 13 bases left between them. The germline gives CDR1 SGHAT, CDR2 FQNNGV. This CDR3 contains 15 residues. The DNA for the CDR3 is TGTGCCAGCACCCCACGAAGGAGCTCCTACAATGAGCAGTTCTTC. It encodes CASTPRRSSYNEQFF. The whole variable domain, filled in from reference TRBV11-2 and TRBJ2-1, reads EAGVAQSPRYKIIEKRQSVAFWCNPISGHATLYWYQQILGQGPKLLIQFQNNGVVDDSQLPKDRFSAERLKGVDSTLKIQPAKLEDSAVYLCASTPRRSSYNEQFFGPGTRLTVL.

This clonotype was found a few times. The J gene is TRBJ1-6, the V gene TRBV28, with D perhaps matching TRBD1 (5 bases). The CDR3 loop spans 14 amino acids. The V and J ends lost 4 bases and 6 bases respectively, with 10 bases between them. Per germline, CDR1 MDHEN and CDR2 SYDVKM. The CDR3 here is CASSSGGTNSPLHF. Here the CDR3 DNA reads TGTGCCAGCAGTTCCGGGGGGACTAATTCACCCCTCCACTTT.

This clonotype was found a few times. This chain uses TRBV19 with TRBJ2-5; D is undetermined. The closer fit of TRBJ2-7 to the DNA end suggests the J call may be wrong. This CDR3 spans 15 amino acids. Germline V gene data show CDR1 as LNHDA and CDR2 as SQIVND (reference sequence). The chain's CDR3 is CASSMSSSRIYEQYF. In nucleotides, the CDR3 is TGTGCCAGTAGTATGAGTTCCAGTCGTATCTACGAGCAGTACTTC.

CDR3 protein: CASSANRVTNEKLFF. The CDR3 DNA is TGTGCCAGCAGTGCCAACAGGGTGACTAATGAAAAACTGTTTTTT. V is TRBV27 and J is TRBJ1-4, with D perhaps TRBD1 (6 bases). V lost 5 bases and J 2 bases, leaving 12 bases between the germline ends. The germline gives CDR1 MNHEY, CDR2 SMNVEV (reference sequence). CDR3 length equals 15 residues.

This clonotype appeared a single time. The chain employs TRBV27 and TRBJ2-1; 8 nucleotides match TRBD2. The CDR3 has 15 residues. Germline-derived CDR1 and CDR2 are MNHEY and SMNVEV (reference sequence). V gave up 5 bases and J gave up 5 bases; unmatched junction bases: 8. The CDR3 DNA sequence: TGTGCCAGCAGTCAAGCGCGGGAGGTCGACAATGAGCAGTTCTTC. Amino acid sequence: CASSQAREVDNEQFF.

This clonotype was detected a few times. The chain employs TRBV27 and TRBJ1-5, with TRBD1 matching over 8 bases. V shed 0 bases, J shed 3 bases, and the junction held 1 base outside the gene matches. The germline gives CDR1 MNHEY, CDR2 SMNVEV (reference sequence). The CDR3 length is 15 residues. This CDR3 reads CASSLSGQVNQPQHF. CDR3 coding DNA: TGTGCCAGCAGTTTATCGGGACAGGTCAATCAGCCCCAGCATTTT.

This clonotype occurred a few times. This chain joins TRBV6-6 and TRBJ2-1, with 11 nucleotides matching TRBD2. Germline lookup yields CDR1 MNHNY and CDR2 SVGAGI (reference sequence). The CDR3 runs to 16 residues. V shed 6 bases, J shed 3 bases, and the junction held 7 bases outside the gene matches. The CDR3 bases are TGTGCCAGCAGCTCTAGCGGGAGGCCCCTCTACAATGAGCAGTTCTTC. Translated, it gives CASSSSGRPLYNEQFF.

A few counts support this clonotype. This chain uses TRBV24-1 with TRBJ1-2; the D gene is possibly TRBD1 (6 bases). CDR1 is KGHDR, CDR2 SFDVKD, per germline. The CDR3 spans 17 residues. Deletions cut 3 bases from V and 4 bases from J, with 20 bases between. The CDR3 sequence: CATSDPSPGQGIYGYTF. In nucleotides, the CDR3 is TGTGCCACCAGTGATCCATCTCCGGGACAAGGAATCTATGGCTACACCTTC.

A remark on this clonotype: Germline and junction disagree at one end, which may indicate a read error. This chain uses TRBV30 with TRBJ1-2; D gene unclear. Germline values: CDR1 GTSNPN, CDR2 SVGIG (reference sequence). This CDR3 is built from 12 residues. This chain's CDR3 is CGWSEGAYGYTF. The CDR3 DNA is TGTGGCTGGAGTGAGGGAGCCTATGGCTACACCTTC.

This clonotype was counted many times. The chain couples TRBV7-2 to TRBJ2-1; D is uncertain. V was trimmed by 8 bases and J by 7 bases, leaving 15 bases between them. Germline V gives CDR1 SGHTA, CDR2 FQGNSA. This CDR3 has 13 amino acids. CDR3 sequence (DNA): TGTGCCAGCGTACTCGAGACTCGGAATGAGCAGTTCTTC. Translated, it gives CASVLETRNEQFF.

The genes are TRBV20-1 and TRBJ1-1; D is unclear. The CDR3 contains 13 residues. Germline V lookup: CDR1 DFQATT, CDR2 SNEGSKA (reference sequence). The ends were cut back, 5 bases at V and 1 base at J, with 11 bases in the middle. The CDR3 is CSAPGIGNTEAFF. The CDR3 DNA reads TGCAGTGCTCCGGGCATTGGGAACACTGAAGCTTTCTTT.

The rearrangement joins TRBV4-2 to TRBJ2-1; D unclear. This CDR3 comprises 11 residues. The V gene lost 5 bases and the J gene lost 10 bases, with 9 bases spanning the gap. CDR1 is LGHNA, CDR2 YNFKEQ, per germline. CDR3 sequence reads: CASSGPKEQFF. CDR3 nucleotide sequence: TGTGCCAGCAGCGGGCCTAAGGAGCAGTTCTTC.

This clonotype was detected only a few times. The J gene is TRBJ1-4, the V gene TRBV29-1; no clear D gene. The CDR3 covers 14 residues. Trimming took 5 bases from V and 2 from J, leaving 12 bases between them. The germline V gene has CDR1 SQVTM and CDR2 ANQGSEA. The CDR3 DNA reads as TGCAGCGTTCGCGGTCGGGGTACTAATGAAAAACTGTTTTTT. It is translated as CSVRGRGTNEKLFF.

Points on this clonotype: The DNA is omitted, as the CDR3 cannot be located on it reliably, and the CDR3 follows TCRdb's listing. This chain connects TRBV7-5 to TRBJ1-1; the table's D call TRBD1 went unverified against the DNA. TRBV7-5 is labeled a pseudogene. From its first to its last residue, the CDR3 has 18 amino acids. The CDR3 sequence is CISVSEAGTGVGNTEAFF.